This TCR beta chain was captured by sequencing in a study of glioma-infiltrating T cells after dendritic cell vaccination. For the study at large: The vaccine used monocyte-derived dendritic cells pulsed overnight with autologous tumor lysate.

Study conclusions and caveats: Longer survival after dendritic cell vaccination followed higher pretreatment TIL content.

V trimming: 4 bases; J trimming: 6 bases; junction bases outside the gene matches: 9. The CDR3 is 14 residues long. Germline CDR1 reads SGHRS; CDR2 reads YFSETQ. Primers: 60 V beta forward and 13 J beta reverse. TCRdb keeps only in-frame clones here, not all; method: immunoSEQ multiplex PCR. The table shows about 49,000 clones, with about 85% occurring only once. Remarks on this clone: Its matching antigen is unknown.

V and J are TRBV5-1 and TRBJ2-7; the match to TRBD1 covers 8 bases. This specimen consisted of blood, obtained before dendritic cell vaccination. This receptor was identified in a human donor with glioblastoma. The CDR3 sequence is CASSTRQGTGEQYF. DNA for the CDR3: TGCGCCAGCAGCACACGACAGGGGACGGGCGAGCAGTACTTC.